Listed below are T cell receptor beta chains from one sample, sequenced in a study of shared clonotypes between healthy human individuals. Profiling relied on immunoSEQ multiplex PCR, and the TCRdb table lists in-frame clones only, not all of them. The table records roughly 500,000 clones, less than 96% of them present only once. Specimen: naive CD4+ T cells sorted from blood. These receptors originate from a woman in her twenties or thirties in good health. CDR3s include the opening cysteine and the closing phenylalanine or tryptophan. Fields, in order: clone size, V gene, J gene, D gene, CDR3 protein, CDR3 DNA. The D gene is left open where the match is weak. Clone size is given for some rows only: seen once, a few or many times, or a class if the clone is expanded.

size: NA
V: TRBV20-1
J: TRBJ2-7
D: NA
CDR3: CSARRYYEQYF
DNA: TGCAGTGCTAGAAGATACTACGAGCAGTACTTC

size: once
V: TRBV6-6
J: TRBJ2-7
D: TRBD2
CDR3: CASSPELAGNEQYF
DNA: TGTGCCAGCAGCCCAGAACTAGCGGGTAACGAGCAGTACTTC

size: NA
V: TRBV19
J: TRBJ1-1
D: NA
CDR3: CASSIQPGRGTEAFF
DNA: TGTGCCAGTAGTATACAACCCGGTAGGGGGACTGAAGCTTTCTTT

size: NA
V: TRBV29-1
J: TRBJ1-2
D: NA
CDR3: CSVVSPGGYGYTF
DNA: TGCAGCGTTGTTTCCCCAGGAGGCTATGGCTACACCTTC

size: NA
V: TRBV6-1
J: TRBJ2-3
D: TRBD1
CDR3: CAIKRGLSTDTQYF
DNA: TGTGCCATCAAGAGGGGGCTTAGCACAGATACGCAGTATTTT

size: NA
V: TRBV5-1
J: TRBJ2-2
D: NA
CDR3: CASSLVLADTGELFF
DNA: TGCGCCAGCAGCTTGGTTCTAGCAGACACCGGGGAGCTGTTTTTT

size: NA
V: TRBV18
J: TRBJ2-1
D: TRBD1
CDR3: CASSRQGANNEQFF
DNA: TGTGCCAGCTCACGACAGGGGGCGAACAATGAGCAGTTCTTC

size: NA
V: TRBV10-3
J: TRBJ1-1
D: TRBD1
CDR3: CAISAPGQGNTEAFF
DNA: TGTGCCATCAGTGCACCGGGACAGGGGAACACTGAAGCTTTCTTT

size: NA
V: TRBV11-3
J: TRBJ2-5
D: NA
CDR3: CASSVGTLKKETQYF
DNA: TGTGCCAGCAGCGTCGGGACCCTTAAAAAAGAGACCCAGTACTTC

size: NA
V: TRBV5-4
J: TRBJ2-5
D: NA
CDR3: CASTPSPQETQYF
DNA: TGTGCCAGCACCCCCTCCCCCCAAGAGACCCAGTACTTC

size: NA
V: TRBV5-6
J: TRBJ1-2
D: TRBD1
CDR3: CASSLYGQGVWGYTF
DNA: TGTGCCAGCAGCTTGTATGGACAGGGGGTTTGGGGCTACACCTTC

size: few
V: TRBV5-1
J: TRBJ1-3
D: NA
CDR3: CASSLTTSMDTIYF
DNA: TGCGCCAGCAGCTTGACAACCAGCATGGACACCATATATTTT

size: NA
V: TRBV11-2
J: TRBJ2-3
D: NA
CDR3: CASSLGRGRSTDTQYF
DNA: TGTGCCAGCAGCTTAGGGCGGGGCAGAAGCACAGATACGCAGTATTTT

size: NA
V: TRBV6-1
J: TRBJ2-1
D: NA
CDR3: CASSVNSFWFF
DNA: TGTGCCAGCAGTGTGAATAGCTTCTGGTTCTTC

size: NA
V: TRBV11-3
J: TRBJ2-2
D: NA
CDR3: CASSFGGSGELFF
DNA: TGTGCCAGCAGCTTTGGGGGGAGCGGGGAGCTGTTTTTT

size: once
V: TRBV5-5
J: TRBJ1-5
D: NA
CDR3: CASSLVEGRPQHF
DNA: TGTGCCAGCAGCTTGGTTGAGGGCCGGCCCCAGCATTTT

size: NA
V: TRBV19
J: TRBJ1-1
D: NA
CDR3: CASSILAGMNTEAFF
DNA: TGTGCCAGTAGTATTTTGGCAGGGATGAACACTGAAGCTTTCTTT